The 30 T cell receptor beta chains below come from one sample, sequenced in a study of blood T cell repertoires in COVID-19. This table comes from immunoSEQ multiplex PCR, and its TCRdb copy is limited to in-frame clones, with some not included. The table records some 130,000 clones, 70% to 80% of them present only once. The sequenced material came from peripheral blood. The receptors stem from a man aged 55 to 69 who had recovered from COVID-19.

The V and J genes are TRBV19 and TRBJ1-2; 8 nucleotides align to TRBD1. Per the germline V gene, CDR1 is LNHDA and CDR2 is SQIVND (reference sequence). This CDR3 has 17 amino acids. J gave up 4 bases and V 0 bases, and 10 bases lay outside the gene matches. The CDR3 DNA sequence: TGTGCCAGTAGTATAGACTCTCGGACAGGGACAACCTATGGCTACACCTTC. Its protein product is CASSIDSRTGTTYGYTF.

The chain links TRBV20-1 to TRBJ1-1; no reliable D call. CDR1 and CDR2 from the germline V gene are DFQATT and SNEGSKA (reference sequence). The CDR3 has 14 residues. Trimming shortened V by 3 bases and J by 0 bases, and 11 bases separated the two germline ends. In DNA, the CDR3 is TGCAGTGCTAGTGGCTCCAGTATGAACACTGAAGCTTTCTTT. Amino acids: CSASGSSMNTEAFF.

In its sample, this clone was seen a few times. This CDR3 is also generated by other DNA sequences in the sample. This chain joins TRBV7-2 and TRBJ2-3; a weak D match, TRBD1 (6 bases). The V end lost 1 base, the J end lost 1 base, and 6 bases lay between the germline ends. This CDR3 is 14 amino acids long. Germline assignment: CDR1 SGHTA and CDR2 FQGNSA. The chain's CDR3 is CASSLGTGTDTQYF. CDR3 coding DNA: TGTGCCAGCAGCTTAGGGACAGGCACAGATACGCAGTATTTT. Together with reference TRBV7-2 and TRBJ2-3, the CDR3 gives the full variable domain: GAGVSQSPSNKVTEKGKDVELRCDPISGHTALYWYRQSLGQGLEFLIYFQGNSAPDKSGLPSDRFSAERTGGSVSTLTIQRTQQEDSAVYLCASSLGTGTDTQYFGPGTRLTVL.

The CDR3, as DNA: TGCGCCAGCAGCTTCGCTAGCGGGAAGACCGGGGAGCTGTTTTTT. Translation gives CASSFASGKTGELFF. The rearrangement uses TRBV5-1 and TRBJ2-2, with 9 bases that match TRBD2. Germline loops: CDR1 SGHRS, CDR2 YFSETQ. The CDR3 contains 15 residues. The trim removed 2 bases at V and 5 bases at J, leaving 4 bases unmatched. The whole variable domain, filled in from reference TRBV5-1 and TRBJ2-2, reads KAGVTQTPRYLIKTRGQQVTLSCSPISGHRSVSWYQQTPGQGLQFLFEYFSETQRNKGNFPGRFSGRQFSNSRSEMNVSTLELGDSALYLCASSFASGKTGELFFGEGSRLTVL.

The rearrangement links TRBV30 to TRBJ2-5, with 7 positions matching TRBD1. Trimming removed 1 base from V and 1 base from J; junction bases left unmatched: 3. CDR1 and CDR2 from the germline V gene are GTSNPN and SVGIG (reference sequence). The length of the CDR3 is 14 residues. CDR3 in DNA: TGTGCCTGGAGTGGACAGGGCGGCCAAGAGACCCAGTACTTC. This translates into CAWSGQGGQETQYF.

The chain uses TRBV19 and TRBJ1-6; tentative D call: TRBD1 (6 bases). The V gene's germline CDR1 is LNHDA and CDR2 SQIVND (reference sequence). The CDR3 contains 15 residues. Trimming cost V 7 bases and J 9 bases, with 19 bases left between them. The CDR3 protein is CASTWGQGIGSPLHF. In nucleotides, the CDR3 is TGTGCCAGTACATGGGGGCAGGGTATTGGTTCACCCCTCCACTTT.

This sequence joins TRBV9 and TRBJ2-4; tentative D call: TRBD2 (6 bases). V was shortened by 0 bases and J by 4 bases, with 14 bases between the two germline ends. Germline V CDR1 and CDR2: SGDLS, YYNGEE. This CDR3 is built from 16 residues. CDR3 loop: CASSVGPGLRKNIQYF. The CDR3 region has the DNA TGTGCCAGCAGCGTAGGCCCAGGACTACGGAAAAACATTCAGTACTTC.

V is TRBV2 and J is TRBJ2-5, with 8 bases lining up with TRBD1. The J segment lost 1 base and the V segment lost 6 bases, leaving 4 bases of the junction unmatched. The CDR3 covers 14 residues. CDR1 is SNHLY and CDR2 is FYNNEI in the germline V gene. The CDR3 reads CASRRDRSQETQYF. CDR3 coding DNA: TGTGCCAGCAGAAGGGACAGGAGCCAAGAGACCCAGTACTTC.

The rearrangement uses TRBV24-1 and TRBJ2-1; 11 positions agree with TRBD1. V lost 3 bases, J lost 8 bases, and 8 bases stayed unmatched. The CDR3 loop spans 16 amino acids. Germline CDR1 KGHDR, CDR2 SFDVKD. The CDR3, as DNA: TGTGCCACCAGTGATGCGGGGGACAGGGGGTCATATGAGCAGTTCTTC. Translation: CATSDAGDRGSYEQFF.

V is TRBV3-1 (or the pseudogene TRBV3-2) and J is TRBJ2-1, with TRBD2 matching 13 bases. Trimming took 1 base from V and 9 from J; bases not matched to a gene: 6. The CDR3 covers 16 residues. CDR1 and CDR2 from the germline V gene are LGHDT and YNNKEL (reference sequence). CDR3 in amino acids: CASSQATSGRAGEQFF. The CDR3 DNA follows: TGTGCCAGCAGCCAAGCTACTAGCGGGAGGGCCGGTGAGCAGTTCTTC.

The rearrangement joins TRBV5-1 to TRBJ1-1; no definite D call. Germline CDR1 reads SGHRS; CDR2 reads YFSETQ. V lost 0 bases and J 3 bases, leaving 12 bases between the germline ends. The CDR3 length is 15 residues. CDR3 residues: CASSLAGGSDTEAFF. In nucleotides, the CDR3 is TGCGCCAGCAGCTTGGCCGGAGGGTCGGACACTGAAGCTTTCTTT.

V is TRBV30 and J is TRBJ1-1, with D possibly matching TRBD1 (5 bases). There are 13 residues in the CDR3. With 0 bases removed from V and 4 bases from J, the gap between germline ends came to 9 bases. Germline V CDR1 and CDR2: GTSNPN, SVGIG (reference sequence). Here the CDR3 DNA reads TGTGCCTGGAGTGTATCCAGGGTCACTGAAGCTTTCTTT. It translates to CAWSVSRVTEAFF. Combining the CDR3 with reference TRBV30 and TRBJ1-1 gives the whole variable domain SQTIHQWPATLVQPVGSPLSLECTVEGTSNPNLYWYRQAAGRGLQLLFYSVGIGQISSEVPQNLSASRPQDRQFILSSKKLLLSDSGFYLCAWSVSRVTEAFFGQGTRLTVV.

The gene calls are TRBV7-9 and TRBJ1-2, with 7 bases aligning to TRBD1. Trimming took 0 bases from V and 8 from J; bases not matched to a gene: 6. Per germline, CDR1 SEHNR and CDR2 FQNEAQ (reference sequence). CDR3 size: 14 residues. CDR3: CASSLAGTGDGYTF. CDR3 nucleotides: TGTGCCAGCAGCTTAGCGGGAACAGGGGACGGCTACACCTTC.

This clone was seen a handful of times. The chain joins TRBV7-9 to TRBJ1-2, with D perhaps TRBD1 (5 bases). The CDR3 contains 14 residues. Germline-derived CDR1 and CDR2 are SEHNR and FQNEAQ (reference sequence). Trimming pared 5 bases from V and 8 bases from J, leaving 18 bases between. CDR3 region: CASSGQGLPRGYTF. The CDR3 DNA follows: TGTGCCAGCAGCGGCCAGGGTCTTCCTAGAGGCTACACCTTC.

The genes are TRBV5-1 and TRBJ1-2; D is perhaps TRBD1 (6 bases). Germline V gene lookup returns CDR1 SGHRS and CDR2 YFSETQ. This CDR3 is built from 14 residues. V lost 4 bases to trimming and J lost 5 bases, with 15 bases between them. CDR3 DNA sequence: TGCGCCAGCAGCGTAGCAGGGGAGGGTTATGGCTACACCTTC. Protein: CASSVAGEGYGYTF.

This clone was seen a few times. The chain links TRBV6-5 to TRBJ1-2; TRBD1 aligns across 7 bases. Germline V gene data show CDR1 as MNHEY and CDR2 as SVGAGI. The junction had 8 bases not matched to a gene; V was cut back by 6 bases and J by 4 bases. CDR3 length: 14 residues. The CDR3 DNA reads TGTGCCAGCAGCTTCGACAGGGCATTCTATGGCTACACCTTC. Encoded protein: CASSFDRAFYGYTF.

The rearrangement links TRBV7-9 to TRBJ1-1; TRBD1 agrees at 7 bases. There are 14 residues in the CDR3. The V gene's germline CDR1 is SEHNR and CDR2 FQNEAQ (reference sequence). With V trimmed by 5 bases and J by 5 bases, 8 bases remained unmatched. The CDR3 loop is CASSVQGQRTEAFF. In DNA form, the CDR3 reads TGTGCCAGCAGCGTACAGGGGCAGCGGACTGAAGCTTTCTTT.

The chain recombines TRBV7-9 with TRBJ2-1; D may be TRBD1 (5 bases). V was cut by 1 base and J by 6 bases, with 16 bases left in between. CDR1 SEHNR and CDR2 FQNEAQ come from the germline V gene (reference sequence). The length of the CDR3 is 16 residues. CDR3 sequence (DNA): TGTGCCAGCAGCTTAGGGGGCGGTTCAGACAGCAATGAGCAGTTCTTC. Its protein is CASSLGGGSDSNEQFF.

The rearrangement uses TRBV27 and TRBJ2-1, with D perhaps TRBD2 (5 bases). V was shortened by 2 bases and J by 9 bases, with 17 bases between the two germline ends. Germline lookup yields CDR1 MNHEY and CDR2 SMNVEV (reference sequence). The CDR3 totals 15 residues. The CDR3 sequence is CASSLRSGREGEQFF. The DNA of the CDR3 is TGTGCCAGCAGTTTACGAAGCGGACGTGAGGGTGAGCAGTTCTTC.

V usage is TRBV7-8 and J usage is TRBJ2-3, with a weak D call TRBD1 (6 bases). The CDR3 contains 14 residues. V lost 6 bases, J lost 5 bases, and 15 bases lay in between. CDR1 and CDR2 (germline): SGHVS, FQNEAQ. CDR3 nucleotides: TGTGCCAGCAGGGAGGACAGTTCCGTAGATACGCAGTATTTT. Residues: CASREDSSVDTQYF.

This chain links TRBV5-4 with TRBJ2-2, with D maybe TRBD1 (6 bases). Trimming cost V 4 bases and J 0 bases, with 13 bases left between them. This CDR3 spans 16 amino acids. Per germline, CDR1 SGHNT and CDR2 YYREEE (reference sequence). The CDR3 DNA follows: TGTGCCAGCAGCCCTGCAGGGGTCGCGAACACCGGGGAGCTGTTTTTT. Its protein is CASSPAGVANTGELFF.

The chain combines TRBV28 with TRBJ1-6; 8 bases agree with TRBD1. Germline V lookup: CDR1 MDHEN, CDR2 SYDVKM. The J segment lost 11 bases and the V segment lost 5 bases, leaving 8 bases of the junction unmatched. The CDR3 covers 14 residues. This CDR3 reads CASSRDRWLTPLHF. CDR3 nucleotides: TGTGCCAGCAGTAGGGACAGGTGGTTGACACCCCTCCACTTT.

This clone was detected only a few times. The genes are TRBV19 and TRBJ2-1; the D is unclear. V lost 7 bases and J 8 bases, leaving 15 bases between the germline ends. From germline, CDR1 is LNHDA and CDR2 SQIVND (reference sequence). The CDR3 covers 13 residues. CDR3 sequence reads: CASNGAIRYEQFF. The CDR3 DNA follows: TGTGCCAGTAATGGCGCCATCAGGTATGAGCAGTTCTTC.

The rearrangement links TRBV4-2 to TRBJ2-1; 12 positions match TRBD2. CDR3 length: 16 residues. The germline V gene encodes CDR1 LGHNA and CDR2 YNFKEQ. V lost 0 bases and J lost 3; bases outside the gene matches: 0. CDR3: CASSQELAGGYNEQFF. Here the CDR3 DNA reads TGTGCCAGCAGCCAAGAACTAGCGGGAGGCTACAATGAGCAGTTCTTC.

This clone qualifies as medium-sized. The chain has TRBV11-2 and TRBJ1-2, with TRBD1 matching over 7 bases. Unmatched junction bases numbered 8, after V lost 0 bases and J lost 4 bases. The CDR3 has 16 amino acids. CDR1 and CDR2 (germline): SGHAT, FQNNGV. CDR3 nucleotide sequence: TGTGCCAGCAGCTTAGATCCGGGGACAGAGCCCTATGGCTACACCTTC. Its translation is CASSLDPGTEPYGYTF.

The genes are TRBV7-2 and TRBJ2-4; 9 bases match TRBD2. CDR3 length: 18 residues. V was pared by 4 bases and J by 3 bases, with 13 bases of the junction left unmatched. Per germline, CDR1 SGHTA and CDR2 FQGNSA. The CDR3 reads CASSSGTSPLRGKNIQYF. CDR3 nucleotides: TGTGCCAGCAGCTCCGGGACTAGCCCTTTGCGGGGCAAAAACATTCAGTACTTC.

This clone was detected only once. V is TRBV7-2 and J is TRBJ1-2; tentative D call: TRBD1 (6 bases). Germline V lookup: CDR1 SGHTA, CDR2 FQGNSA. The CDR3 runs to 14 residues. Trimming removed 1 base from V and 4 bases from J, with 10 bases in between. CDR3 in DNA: TGTGCCAGCAGCTTAGTGCCAGGGGCCTATGGCTACACCTTC. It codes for CASSLVPGAYGYTF.

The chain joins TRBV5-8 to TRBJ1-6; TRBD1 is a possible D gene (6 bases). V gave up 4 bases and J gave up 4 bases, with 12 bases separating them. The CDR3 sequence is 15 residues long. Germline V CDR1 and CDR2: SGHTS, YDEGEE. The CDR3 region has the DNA TGTGCCAGCAGCGCCTTGACAGGATATAATTCACCCCTCCACTTT. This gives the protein CASSALTGYNSPLHF.

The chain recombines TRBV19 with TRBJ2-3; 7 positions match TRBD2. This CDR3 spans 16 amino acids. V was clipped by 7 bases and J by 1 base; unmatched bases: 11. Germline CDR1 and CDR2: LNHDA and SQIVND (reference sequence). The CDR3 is CASTPFGSGGTDTQYF. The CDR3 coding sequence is TGTGCCAGTACCCCCTTCGGAAGCGGGGGCACAGATACGCAGTATTTT.

This CDR3 reads CASSASGTGEYEQYF. The CDR3 bases are TGTGCCAGTAGTGCCTCCGGGACAGGAGAGTACGAGCAGTACTTC. The rearrangement links TRBV19 to TRBJ2-7; 8 nucleotides align to TRBD1. V lost 5 bases to trimming and J lost 4 bases; unmatched junction nucleotides: 10. The CDR3 length is 15 residues. Germline loops: CDR1 LNHDA, CDR2 SQIVND (reference sequence).